The rows below give T cell receptor beta chains drawn from one sample of a study of blood T cell repertoires in COVID-19. Produced via immunoSEQ multiplex PCR; TCRdb's table is partial and in-frame only. Here the sample spans fewer than 350,000 clones, under 95% being singletons. Sequencing used PBMCs or T cells enriched from blood (not recorded which). These receptor sequences come from a man aged 40-50 years who had been exposed to COVID-19. The CDR3 runs from the conserved cysteine through the conserved F or W. A D gene is named only where the DNA matches it firmly. Some rows mark clone size as missing; the rest say once, few, many or name a class of expanded clone.

size,D,J,V,CDR3,DNA
.,TRBD1,TRBJ2-1,TRBV24-1,CATSESNRGGEQFF,TGTGCCACCAGTGAGTCTAACAGGGGCGGGGAGCAGTTCTTC
once,.,TRBJ1-5,TRBV6-1,CASSDGADQPQHF,TGTGCCAGCAGTGATGGGGCTGATCAGCCCCAGCATTTT
few,TRBD1,TRBJ1-5,TRBV19,CASSIQGVRGNQPQHF,TGTGCCAGTAGTATACAGGGGGTGAGAGGTAATCAGCCCCAGCATTTT
.,TRBD1,TRBJ1-6,TRBV5-1,CASSSTGGRSPLHF,TGCGCCAGCAGCTCGACAGGGGGTAGGTCACCCCTCCACTTT
.,.,TRBJ2-1,TRBV20-1,CSASPGNEQFF,TGCAGTGCTAGTCCAGGCAATGAGCAGTTCTTC
.,TRBD1,TRBJ2-7,TRBV11-2,CASSLVWDSSYEQYF,TGTGCCAGCAGCTTAGTATGGGACAGCTCCTACGAGCAGTACTTC
.,.,TRBJ2-5,TRBV4-1,CASSQDLGRLMSETQYF,TGCGCCAGCAGCCAAGATCTCGGCAGGTTGATGTCAGAGACCCAGTACTTC
.,TRBD1,TRBJ1-1,TRBV11-2,CASSLDTGAGEAFF,TGTGCCAGCAGCTTAGATACAGGGGCGGGTGAAGCTTTCTTT
once,TRBD1,TRBJ1-1,TRBV7-9,CASSLGVLGQGENTEAFF,TGTGCCAGCAGCTTAGGAGTCCTCGGACAGGGGGAGAACACTGAAGCTTTCTTT
.,.,TRBJ1-2,TRBV4-1,CASSQDQQPGYTF,TGCGCCAGCAGCCAAGATCAACAGCCCGGCTACACCTTC
.,TRBD2,TRBJ2-1,TRBV5-1,CASSLAGGGYNEQFF,TGCGCCAGCAGCTTGGCCGGCGGGGGTTACAATGAGCAGTTCTTC
.,.,TRBJ1-6,TRBV3-1/TRBV3-2,CASQGLFSPLHF,TGTGCCAGCCAGGGTCTTTTTTCACCCCTCCACTTT
.,.,TRBJ2-1,TRBV6-6,CASSGTQKSSYNEQFF,TGTGCCAGCAGTGGGACTCAGAAAAGCTCCTACAATGAGCAGTTCTTC
.,.,TRBJ1-2,TRBV12-3/TRBV12-4,CASSLRRVGGYTF,TGTGCCAGCAGTTTACGGCGGGTGGGCGGCTACACCTTC
once,TRBD2,TRBJ2-5,TRBV7-2,CASSLGVTSGRLETQYF,TGTGCCAGCAGCTTAGGAGTAACTAGCGGGAGGCTGGAGACCCAGTACTTC
.,TRBD1,TRBJ1-4,TRBV18,CASSPRTGGGEKLFF,TGTGCCAGCTCACCAAGGACAGGGGGCGGTGAAAAACTGTTTTTT
.,.,TRBJ1-5,TRBV6-4,CASSDSYRGDIGNQPQHF,TGTGCCAGCAGTGACTCCTATCGGGGGGATATCGGCAATCAGCCCCAGCATTTT
.,.,TRBJ1-2,TRBV27,CASKDRGYGYTF,TGTGCCAGCAAGGACAGAGGGTATGGCTACACCTTC
.,TRBD2,TRBJ2-5,TRBV4-1,CASSPGLAGVQETQYF,TGCGCCAGCAGCCCAGGACTAGCGGGAGTCCAAGAGACCCAGTACTTC
.,TRBD1,TRBJ2-7,TRBV3-1/TRBV3-2,CASSQVGQDEQYF,TGTGCCAGCAGCCAGGTTGGACAGGACGAGCAGTACTTC
.,.,TRBJ2-1,TRBV5-4,CASSFSYNEQFF,TGTGCCAGCAGCTTTTCGTATAATGAGCAGTTCTTC
.,.,TRBJ2-1,TRBV5-4,CASRGVDGASSYNEQFF,TGTGCCAGCAGAGGGGTCGACGGAGCTAGCTCCTACAATGAGCAGTTCTTC
once,.,TRBJ1-5,TRBV2,CASGGGWRQPQHF,TGTGCCAGCGGGGGAGGGTGGAGACAGCCCCAGCATTTT
.,.,TRBJ2-7,TRBV4-1,CASSQDLEREQYF,TGCGCCAGCAGCCAAGATCTGGAGAGGGAGCAGTACTTC
.,.,TRBJ1-1,TRBV7-2,CASSSGNCVAFF,TGTGCCAGTAGTTCGGGGAACTGCGTAGCTTTCTTT
.,TRBD2,TRBJ2-2,TRBV9,CASSASSGRNTGELFF,TGTGCCAGCAGCGCGTCTAGCGGGAGAAACACCGGGGAGCTGTTTTTT
.,.,TRBJ2-7,TRBV11-1,CASSSQPGHFLVQYF,TGTGCCAGCAGCTCCCAACCGGGACACTTCTTAGTGCAGTACTTC
.,TRBD2,TRBJ2-3,TRBV7-9,CASSLRLAYTDTQYF,TGTGCCAGCAGCCTCCGACTAGCGTACACAGATACGCAGTATTTT
.,.,TRBJ2-1,TRBV27,CASGLSSYNEQFF,TGTGCCAGCGGGCTTTCCTCCTACAATGAGCAGTTCTTC
.,TRBD1,TRBJ1-3,TRBV5-1,CASSLGQGPGNTIYF,TGCGCCAGCAGCCTCGGACAGGGACCTGGAAACACCATATATTTT
.,.,TRBJ1-1,TRBV19,CASSIGILVAEAFF,TGTGCCAGTAGTATAGGAATTTTAGTCGCTGAAGCTTTCTTT
.,TRBD1,TRBJ1-2,TRBV11-2,CASSLYDDRGDGYTF,TGTGCCAGCAGCTTATATGACGACAGGGGTGATGGCTACACCTTC
.,.,TRBJ1-5,TRBV12-5,CASGLALNQPQHF,TGTGCTAGTGGTTTGGCCCTAAATCAGCCCCAGCATTTT
.,.,TRBJ2-2,TRBV4-1,CASKTTLNGELFF,TGCGCCAGCAAAACGACTTTGAACGGGGAGCTGTTTTTT
.,TRBD1,TRBJ1-5,TRBV28,CASSLKGQGNQPQHF,TGTGCCAGCAGTTTAAAAGGACAGGGCAATCAGCCCCAGCATTTT
.,.,TRBJ2-7,TRBV24-1,CATSGFQGGEQYF,TGTGCCACCAGTGGTTTTCAAGGGGGCGAGCAGTACTTC
.,.,TRBJ1-4,TRBV7-9,CASSARGHGATNEKLFF,TGTGCCAGCAGCGCGCGTGGACACGGTGCAACTAATGAAAAACTGTTTTTT
.,.,TRBJ1-1,TRBV3-1/TRBV3-2,CASSRGNTEAFF,TGTGCCAGCAGCAGGGGGAACACTGAAGCTTTCTTT
.,.,TRBJ2-1,TRBV7-3,CASSLGTSNEQFF,TGTGCCAGCAGCTTAGGCACTAGTAATGAGCAGTTCTTC
.,.,TRBJ2-7,TRBV11-2,CASSSATGSYEQYF,TGTGCCAGCAGCTCCGCCACAGGCTCCTACGAGCAGTACTTC
.,.,TRBJ1-1,TRBV3-1/TRBV3-2,CASSPTRGRGTEAFF,TGTGCCAGCAGCCCGACCCGAGGAAGGGGCACTGAAGCTTTCTTT
.,TRBD1,TRBJ2-5,TRBV5-4,CASSLSPRQGIQETQYF,TGTGCCAGCAGCTTGTCTCCCCGACAGGGGATACAAGAGACCCAGTACTTC
once,TRBD1,TRBJ1-4,TRBV18,CASSPRQGGEKLFF,TGTGCCAGCTCACCAAGACAAGGGGGCGAAAAACTGTTTTTT
.,.,TRBJ1-6,TRBV13,CASSTDRTAPLHF,TGTGCCAGCAGCACTGACCGGACAGCACCCCTCCACTTT
.,.,TRBJ2-7,TRBV3-1/TRBV3-2,CASSQEGHEQYF,TGTGCCAGCAGCCAAGAGGGCCACGAGCAGTACTTC
.,.,TRBJ2-2,TRBV5-6,CASSPDRTNTGELFF,TGTGCCAGCAGCCCTGACAGGACCAACACCGGGGAGCTGTTTTTT
.,.,TRBJ2-2,TRBV19,CATGQFANTGELFF,TGTGCCACAGGACAGTTCGCGAACACCGGGGAGCTGTTTTTT
.,TRBD1,TRBJ1-1,TRBV12-3/TRBV12-4,CASSPDREAFF,TGTGCCAGCAGTCCTGACAGGGAGGCTTTCTTT
.,.,TRBJ2-5,TRBV6-5,CASKKRIGQETQYF,TGTGCCAGCAAGAAGAGGATCGGCCAAGAGACCCAGTACTTC
.,.,TRBJ1-2,TRBV2,CASSEARSPHYGYTF,TGTGCCAGCAGTGAAGCGCGTAGCCCCCACTATGGCTACACCTTC